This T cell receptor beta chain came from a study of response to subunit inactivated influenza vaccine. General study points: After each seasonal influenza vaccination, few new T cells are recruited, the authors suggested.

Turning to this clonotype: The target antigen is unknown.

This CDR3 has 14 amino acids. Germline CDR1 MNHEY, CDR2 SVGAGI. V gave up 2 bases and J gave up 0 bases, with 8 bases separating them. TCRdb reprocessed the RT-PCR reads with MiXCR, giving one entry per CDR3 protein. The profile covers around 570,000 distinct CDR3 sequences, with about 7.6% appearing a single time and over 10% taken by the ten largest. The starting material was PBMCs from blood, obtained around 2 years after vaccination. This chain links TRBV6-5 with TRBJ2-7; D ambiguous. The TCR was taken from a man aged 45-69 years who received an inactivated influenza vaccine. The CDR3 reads CASSYEVSSYEQYF. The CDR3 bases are TGTGCCAGCAGTTACGAGGTCAGCTCCTACGAGCAGTACTTC.